These 17 T cell receptor beta chains were all obtained from the same sample, sequenced in a study of patients and donors after allogeneic stem cell transplantation. TCRdb re-called the RT-PCR reads through MiXCR, storing one row per CDR3 protein. The sample gives more than 75,000 distinct CDR3 sequences, roughly 5.1% of which show up once; approximately 2.5% is in the top ten. Material: blood, either unsorted or a sorted T cell fraction (not recorded which). The source of these receptors is a human donor who was either an allogeneic HSCT recipient or a stem cell or donor lymphocyte infusion donor (not recorded which). It is not recorded whose cells these are; they may come from a transplant donor.

This clonotype was seen repeatedly, ten times or more. The chain employs TRBV5-1 and TRBJ2-6; D tentatively fits TRBD1 or TRBD2 (5 bases each). The germline CDR1 and CDR2 sequences are SGHRS and YFSETQ. The CDR3 totals 18 residues. V shed 0 bases and J shed 3 bases, with 16 bases lying between them. CDR3 DNA: TGCGCCAGCAGCTTGGTGGGGGTCCCCTTGGGTGGGGCCAACGTCCTGACTTTC. This gives the protein CASSLVGVPLGGANVLTF.

This rearrangement joins TRBV7-9 to TRBJ2-5, with D possibly being TRBD1 or TRBD2 (6 bases each). The germline V and J ends were trimmed by 0 bases and 5 bases, with 10 bases remaining between them. The CDR3 is 14 amino acids. CDR1 and CDR2 (germline): SEHNR, FQNEAQ (reference sequence). In DNA form, the CDR3 reads TGTGCCAGCAGCTTAGCGGGGGGCGCGGAGACCCAGTACTTC. Translating gives CASSLAGGAETQYF.

The table lists this clonotype with many counts. The J gene is TRBJ1-2, the V gene TRBV7-2, with 7 bases fitting TRBD1. Germline CDR1 reads SGHTA; CDR2 reads FQGNSA. The CDR3 consists of 13 residues. Trimming cost V 1 base and J 4 bases; bases outside gene matches: 0. The CDR3 loop reads CASSLDRGYGYTF. The CDR3 DNA is TGTGCCAGCAGCTTAGACAGGGGCTATGGCTACACCTTC.

This clonotype was seen ten or more times. V and J are TRBV27 and TRBJ1-1, with unresolved D. V was pared by 3 bases and J by 0 bases, with 8 bases between. Germline CDR1 and CDR2: MNHEY and SMNVEV (reference sequence). CDR3 length equals 14 residues. The CDR3 DNA reads TGTGCCAGCAGTTTTTCTGCATTGAACACTGAAGCTTTCTTT. Translating it yields CASSFSALNTEAFF.

This clonotype has ten or more counts. The CDR3 loop is CASSSLSTDTQYF. DNA of the CDR3: TGTGCCAGCAGTTCCTTAAGCACAGATACGCAGTATTTT. The rearrangement links TRBV27 to TRBJ2-3; D remains ambiguous. The ends were cut back, 4 bases at V and 0 bases at J, with 5 bases in the middle. The CDR3 extends over 13 amino acids. The V gene's germline CDR1 is MNHEY and CDR2 SMNVEV (reference sequence).

The sample holds many counts of this clonotype. This sequence joins TRBV5-1 and TRBJ2-5, with D perhaps TRBD1 (7 bases). Germline lookup yields CDR1 SGHRS and CDR2 YFSETQ. The CDR3 contains 13 residues. The V end was cut by 7 bases, the J end by 4 bases, with 14 bases between. The CDR3 reads CASEPQGGETQYF. The CDR3 DNA is TGCGCCAGCGAACCCCAGGGGGGAGAGACCCAGTACTTC.

In this sample, this clonotype turned up a few times. This rearrangement joins TRBV5-1 to TRBJ1-1, with TRBD1 identical over 8 bases. V gave up 4 bases and J gave up 3 bases; unmatched junction bases: 5. Germline CDR1 is SGHRS and CDR2 is YFSETQ. The CDR3 runs 14 residues. This CDR3 is CASSGQGGDTEAFF. The CDR3 bases are TGCGCCAGCAGCGGACAGGGAGGTGACACTGAAGCTTTCTTT.

In this sample, this clonotype turned up many times. The CDR3 region is CSVGLAGNTDTQYF. CDR3 in DNA: TGCAGCGTGGGACTAGCGGGGAACACAGATACGCAGTATTTT. V usage is TRBV29-1 and J usage is TRBJ2-3, with TRBD2 matching 13 bases. The CDR3 is 14 amino acids. V was clipped by 6 bases and J by 2 bases; unmatched bases: 2. Germline V gene lookup returns CDR1 SQVTM and CDR2 ANQGSEA.

The chain uses TRBV7-8 and TRBJ2-2; the D gene is possibly TRBD2 (7 bases). CDR1 is SGHVS and CDR2 is FQNEAQ in the germline V gene. The CDR3 totals 16 residues. Trimming removed 1 base from V and 5 bases from J, with 14 bases in between. The CDR3 DNA is TGTGCCAGCAGCTTAGAACGGGGGGCGAGTACCGGGGAGCTGTTTTTT. Amino acid sequence: CASSLERGASTGELFF. The full variable domain, in which reference TRBV7-8 and TRBJ2-2 provide the parts outside the CDR3, is GAGVSQSPRYKVAKRGQDVALRCDPISGHVSLFWYQQALGQGPEFLTYFQNEAQLDKSGLPSDRFFAERPEGSVSTLKIQRTQQEDSAVYLCASSLERGASTGELFFGEGSRLTVL.

This clonotype was seen repeatedly, ten times or more. The gene calls are TRBV3-1 and TRBJ1-2, with 7 bases fitting TRBD1. This CDR3 has 13 residues. Germline values: CDR1 LGHDT, CDR2 YNNKEL (reference sequence). The V segment lost 7 bases and the J segment 6 bases; nucleotides outside the gene matches: 8. The CDR3 loop reads CASKRKGAHGYTF. The CDR3 bases are TGTGCCAGCAAACGAAAGGGGGCCCATGGCTACACCTTC.

CDR3: CASSVSGPYEQYF. CDR3 DNA sequence: TGTGCCAGCAGTGTATCCGGACCCTACGAGCAGTACTTC. The rearrangement uses TRBV6-6 and TRBJ2-7, with no clear D. The germline V and J ends were trimmed by 5 bases and 2 bases, with 10 bases remaining between them. CDR1 and CDR2 (germline): MNHNY, SVGAGI (reference sequence). The CDR3 runs 13 residues.

This clonotype was seen a few times. This chain uses TRBV20-1 with TRBJ2-7; 11 bases map to TRBD2. Trimming cost V 1 base and J 6 bases; bases outside gene matches: 8. The CDR3 covers 15 residues. Germline loops: CDR1 DFQATT, CDR2 SNEGSKA (reference sequence). The CDR3 here is CSARGVAGGDSEQYF. The CDR3 bases are TGCAGTGCTAGAGGAGTAGCGGGGGGGGACAGCGAGCAGTACTTC.

This clonotype occurred many times. The chain carries TRBV16 and TRBJ1-1; the D gene is possibly TRBD1 (5 bases). Trimming cost V 4 bases and J 6 bases, with 12 bases left between them. CDR3 length: 13 residues. The germline V gene encodes CDR1 KGHSY and CDR2 FQNENV. The CDR3: CASSLGGNSEAFF. The CDR3 DNA sequence: TGTGCCAGCAGCCTGGGGGGGAATTCTGAAGCTTTCTTT.

This clonotype appeared many times. The chain recombines TRBV10-3 with TRBJ1-1, with 8 bases aligning to TRBD1. The CDR3 runs 14 residues. The V gene's germline CDR1 is ENHRY and CDR2 SYGVKD. Losses at the gene ends were 6 bases for V and 3 bases for J; bases not matched to a gene: 6. This CDR3 reads CAIRPGQGYTEAFF. CDR3 DNA: TGTGCCATCAGGCCCGGACAGGGATACACTGAAGCTTTCTTT.

At least ten counts were recorded for this clonotype. The chain uses TRBV29-1 and TRBJ1-1; D gene ambiguous. The CDR3 has 14 amino acids. The germline V gene encodes CDR1 SQVTM and CDR2 ANQGSEA. Trimming shortened V by 0 bases and J by 2 bases, and 10 bases separated the two germline ends. This chain's CDR3 is CSVEDVFRNTEAFF. CDR3 coding DNA: TGCAGCGTTGAAGATGTGTTCAGAAACACTGAAGCTTTCTTT.

This clonotype was counted a few times. The chain links TRBV9 to TRBJ2-1; the match to TRBD2 covers 8 bases. This CDR3 contains 15 residues. Germline trimming cut 0 bases from V and 9 bases from J; bases unmatched to any gene: 8. Germline V gene lookup returns CDR1 SGDLS and CDR2 YYNGEE. The CDR3 DNA sequence: TGTGCCAGCAGCGTAGAAAAGCGGGGGCCCGGTGAGCAGTTCTTC. It is translated as CASSVEKRGPGEQFF.

This clonotype appeared a few times. V usage is TRBV2 and J usage is TRBJ2-7, with a possible D match to TRBD2 (5 bases). There are 14 residues in the CDR3. Germline assignment: CDR1 SNHLY and CDR2 FYNNEI. Trimming stripped 8 bases from V and 1 base from J, with 15 bases between. CDR3 region: CASRLSPGSYEQYF. In DNA, the CDR3 is TGTGCCAGCCGGTTATCCCCGGGGTCCTACGAGCAGTACTTC.